This T cell receptor beta chain originates from a study of OX40 agonist ivuxolimab in advanced cancers. Study details: Head and neck, renal cell, melanoma or hepatocellular carcinoma were the cancers that dose-escalation patients had. Participants, 80% to 90% male, averaged about 56 years of age, ranging from roughly 20 to 85.

This clone has more than one count but fewer than ten. The antigen remains undetermined. The V gene's germline CDR1 is LNHDA and CDR2 SQIVND (reference sequence). This CDR3 has 14 residues. Trimming took off 8 bases at V and 5 bases at J, with 15 bases between the two ends. This table comes from immunoSEQ multiplex PCR, and its TCRdb copy is limited to in-frame clones, with some not included. In the table there are around 80,000 clones, roughly 84% of which are singletons. General study results and limits: With doses of 0.1-3.0 mg/kg, partial responders showed among the lowest clonal expansion.

Blood sampling took place at baseline, cycle 4 day 1, and cycle 7 day 1. Sequencing used CD4+ or CD8+ T cells sorted from blood, obtained in a trial of the OX40 agonist ivuxolimab. This clonotype was sampled from an adult with an advanced solid tumor such as melanoma, head and neck, liver or kidney cancer. The genes are TRBV19 and TRBJ1-4; D remains unclear. The CDR3 loop reads CASRGLRENEKLFF. The CDR3 nucleotides read TGTGCCAGTCGGGGTTTACGGGAGAATGAAAAACTGTTTTTT.